A selection of T cell receptor beta chains follows, all from one sample in a study of blood T cell repertoires in COVID-19. Only in-frame clones appear in the TCRdb table, and some are missing; sequencing was by immunoSEQ multiplex PCR. This repertoire shows some 240,000 clones, approximately 85% found once; its top ten account for about 2.5%. The sample consisted of peripheral blood. These receptors originate from a woman in her 70s with COVID-19, enrolled during active disease. Both conserved end residues are part of each CDR3. The D gene is left open where the match is weak. Expanded clones get a size class; other rows say once, few or many, or leave the size out.

J: TRBJ2-7
D: .
size: .
V: TRBV6-2/TRBV6-3
CDR3: CASSPRTVEVYEQYF
DNA: TGTGCCAGCAGTCCCCGGACAGTCGAGGTTTACGAGCAGTACTTC

J: TRBJ1-5
D: TRBD1
size: .
V: TRBV24-1
CDR3: CATSSGQGSNQPQHF
DNA: TGTGCCACCAGCTCTGGACAGGGAAGCAATCAGCCCCAGCATTTT

J: TRBJ1-2
D: TRBD1
size: .
V: TRBV9
CDR3: CASSVGQGEGYTF
DNA: TGTGCCAGCAGCGTAGGACAGGGAGAGGGCTACACCTTC

J: TRBJ2-7
D: TRBD2
size: .
V: TRBV7-2
CDR3: CASSLTSGRLEQYF
DNA: TGTGCCAGCAGCCTGACTAGCGGGAGGCTCGAGCAGTACTTC

J: TRBJ2-1
D: TRBD2
size: once
V: TRBV7-9
CDR3: CASSPTPYSGGSLWNEQFF
DNA: TGTGCCAGCAGCCCGACGCCGTACAGCGGGGGATCTTTATGGAATGAGCAGTTCTTC

J: TRBJ2-3
D: .
size: .
V: TRBV18
CDR3: CASSDELRGVTDTQYF
DNA: TGTGCCAGCTCCGACGAATTGCGGGGTGTCACAGATACGCAGTATTTT

J: TRBJ1-1
D: .
size: .
V: TRBV7-2
CDR3: CASRIVGGRDTEAFF
DNA: TGTGCCAGCAGAATCGTGGGGGGGAGGGACACTGAAGCTTTCTTT

J: TRBJ1-2
D: .
size: .
V: TRBV2
CDR3: CASRIDRTLGGYTF
DNA: TGTGCCAGCAGGATAGACAGGACCCTAGGGGGCTACACCTTC

J: TRBJ2-7
D: .
size: .
V: TRBV15
CDR3: CATSRDTRGPYEQYF
DNA: TGTGCCACCAGCAGAGATACGCGGGGTCCCTACGAGCAGTACTTC

J: TRBJ1-1
D: .
size: .
V: TRBV2
CDR3: CASSIQGPKAFF
DNA: TGTGCCAGCAGTATACAGGGTCCAAAAGCTTTCTTT

J: TRBJ1-1
D: TRBD1
size: .
V: TRBV29-1
CDR3: CSADRVTEAFF
DNA: TGCAGCGCGGACAGGGTCACTGAAGCTTTCTTT

J: TRBJ2-7
D: .
size: once
V: TRBV2
CDR3: CASTSYRESISYEQYF
DNA: TGTGCCAGCACTTCGTACAGGGAGTCGATCTCCTACGAGCAGTACTTC

J: TRBJ2-1
D: TRBD2
size: .
V: TRBV19
CDR3: CASSIAGRDNEQFF
DNA: TGTGCCAGTAGTATTGCCGGGAGGGACAATGAGCAGTTCTTC

J: TRBJ1-5
D: .
size: .
V: TRBV19
CDR3: CASSMGGEEQPQHF
DNA: TGTGCCAGTAGTATGGGTGGAGAGGAACAGCCCCAGCATTTT

J: TRBJ1-3
D: .
size: .
V: TRBV19
CDR3: CASSRKLLDKTFSGNTIYF
DNA: TGTGCCAGTAGTAGGAAACTCTTGGACAAGACATTCTCTGGAAACACCATATATTTT

J: TRBJ1-2
D: TRBD1
size: .
V: TRBV6-5
CDR3: CASINSDRGSGYTF
DNA: TGTGCCAGCATCAACTCGGACAGGGGAAGTGGCTACACCTTC

J: TRBJ2-7
D: .
size: .
V: TRBV6-5
CDR3: CASSPARGIYEQYF
DNA: TGTGCCAGCAGTCCCGCCCGGGGAATCTACGAGCAGTACTTC

J: TRBJ1-1
D: .
size: .
V: TRBV4-1
CDR3: CASSQEVAGGVYTEAFF
DNA: TGCGCCAGCAGCCAAGAAGTTGCGGGGGGTGTTTACACTGAAGCTTTCTTT

J: TRBJ2-3
D: TRBD2
size: .
V: TRBV19
CDR3: CASSIGAGVTDTQYF
DNA: TGTGCCAGTAGTATAGGAGCGGGAGTCACAGATACGCAGTATTTT

J: TRBJ1-1
D: TRBD1
size: .
V: TRBV7-2
CDR3: CASSSPGGLTNTEAFF
DNA: TGTGCCAGCAGCTCCCCAGGGGGCTTAACGAACACTGAAGCTTTCTTT

J: TRBJ1-6
D: .
size: .
V: TRBV2
CDR3: CAGQEGNNSPLHF
DNA: TGTGCCGGTCAGGAGGGGAATAATTCACCCCTCCACTTT

J: TRBJ2-4
D: .
size: .
V: TRBV6-2/TRBV6-3
CDR3: CASSPGLTNRFIQYF
DNA: TGTGCCAGCAGTCCGGGACTTACAAACCGATTTATTCAGTACTTC

J: TRBJ2-7
D: TRBD1
size: .
V: TRBV19
CDR3: CASSRRDREFGYEQYF
DNA: TGTGCCAGTAGTCGCCGGGACAGGGAATTTGGCTACGAGCAGTACTTC

J: TRBJ2-2
D: TRBD1
size: .
V: TRBV2
CDR3: CASSDPRQGKTGELFF
DNA: TGTGCCAGCAGCGACCCTCGACAGGGGAAGACCGGGGAGCTGTTTTTT

J: TRBJ1-4
D: TRBD1
size: .
V: TRBV5-1
CDR3: CASSGGTGVEELFF
DNA: TGCGCCAGCAGCGGGGGGACAGGGGTCGAGGAACTGTTTTTT

J: TRBJ2-3
D: TRBD1
size: .
V: TRBV6-4
CDR3: CASSGQGGTDTQYF
DNA: TGTGCCAGCAGCGGACAGGGAGGCACAGATACGCAGTATTTT

J: TRBJ1-1
D: .
size: .
V: TRBV2
CDR3: CASHTPYTEAFF
DNA: TGTGCCAGCCATACACCGTATACTGAAGCTTTCTTT

J: TRBJ2-4
D: .
size: .
V: TRBV10-3
CDR3: CAISESGGSAKNIQYF
DNA: TGTGCCATCAGTGAGTCGGGGGGATCGGCCAAAAACATTCAGTACTTC

J: TRBJ1-1
D: TRBD1
size: .
V: TRBV29-1
CDR3: CSVEFRQGGTEAFF
DNA: TGCAGCGTTGAGTTTCGACAGGGTGGTACTGAAGCTTTCTTT

J: TRBJ1-5
D: .
size: .
V: TRBV27
CDR3: CASSRIGGQDQPQHF
DNA: TGTGCCAGCAGCCGGATCGGGGGGCAGGATCAGCCCCAGCATTTT

J: TRBJ1-6
D: .
size: .
V: TRBV27
CDR3: CASSLQTRGSPLHF
DNA: TGTGCCAGCAGTTTACAGACTAGAGGTTCACCCCTCCACTTT

J: TRBJ2-2
D: TRBD1
size: .
V: TRBV7-6
CDR3: CASRGQGADTGELFF
DNA: TGTGCCAGCAGGGGACAGGGGGCGGACACCGGGGAGCTGTTTTTT

J: TRBJ1-2
D: TRBD1
size: .
V: TRBV6-5
CDR3: CASSYSSQGDYGYTF
DNA: TGTGCCAGCAGTTACTCCTCTCAGGGGGACTATGGCTACACCTTC

J: TRBJ1-2
D: TRBD1
size: .
V: TRBV6-5
CDR3: CASSPGQGARGYTF
DNA: TGTGCCAGCAGTCCTGGGCAGGGGGCTCGTGGCTACACCTTC

J: TRBJ1-5
D: .
size: .
V: TRBV4-2
CDR3: CASSQSPGAQQPQHF
DNA: TGTGCCAGCAGCCAATCGCCGGGAGCCCAACAGCCCCAGCATTTT

J: TRBJ1-6
D: .
size: .
V: TRBV25-1
CDR3: CASRRTADLTLHF
DNA: TGTGCCAGCAGGAGAACAGCCGACCTCACCCTCCACTTT

J: TRBJ1-1
D: .
size: .
V: TRBV7-2
CDR3: CASSLFLEDTEAFF
DNA: TGTGCCAGCAGCTTATTTCTGGAGGATACTGAAGCTTTCTTT

J: TRBJ1-1
D: .
size: .
V: TRBV19
CDR3: CASTKNPGGQLNTEAFF
DNA: TGTGCCAGTACCAAAAACCCGGGGGGACAACTGAACACTGAAGCTTTCTTT

J: TRBJ1-3
D: TRBD1
size: few
V: TRBV19
CDR3: CASRPQGVGNTIYF
DNA: TGTGCCAGTAGACCACAGGGGGTCGGCAACACCATATATTTT